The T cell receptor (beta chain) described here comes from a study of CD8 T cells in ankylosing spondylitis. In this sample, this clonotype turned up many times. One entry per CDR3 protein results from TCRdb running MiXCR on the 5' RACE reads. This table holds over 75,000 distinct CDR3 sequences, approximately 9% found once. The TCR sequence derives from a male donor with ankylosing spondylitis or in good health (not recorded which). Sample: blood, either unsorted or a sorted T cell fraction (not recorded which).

CDR3 sequence: CASRGDRDRSYNEQFF. CDR3 nucleotide sequence: TGTGCCAGCAGAGGGGATAGAGACAGGTCCTACAATGAGCAGTTCTTC. The rearrangement joins TRBV6-1 to TRBJ2-1, with D perhaps matching TRBD1 (6 bases). The CDR3 has 16 residues. Per the germline V gene, CDR1 is MNHNS and CDR2 is SASEGT. V lost 6 bases and J lost 1, with 16 bases in between.